This TCR beta chain was captured in a study of neurological immune-mediated disorders. The cDNA came from 5'RACE with 10-nucleotide random UMIs. One entry per CDR3 protein results from TCRdb running MiXCR on the 5' RACE reads. The sample records approximately 40,000 distinct CDR3 sequences, more than 4.5% being singletons. In germline, CDR1 is KGHDR, CDR2 SFDVKD. V lost 3 bases, J lost 5 bases, and 7 bases lay in between. The CDR3 length is 13 residues. Study results and caveats: The greatest TCR clonal expansion occurred in HTLV-1-associated myelopathy and the least in multiple sclerosis, which fell below healthy controls.

This clonotype was counted ten times or more. Its antigen is still unknown. This chain uses TRBV24-1 with TRBJ1-5; D remains unclear. The receptor was isolated from a man in his late teens or twenties in good health. Sequenced: CD4+ T cells from blood. CDR3 sequence (DNA): TGTGCCACCAGTGATGCCAACCATCAGCCCCAGCATTTT. It codes for CATSDANHQPQHF.